These 21 T cell receptor beta chains originate from one sample sequenced in a study of T cells in localized non-small cell lung cancer. Clones were sequenced by immunoSEQ multiplex PCR, and TCRdb holds only the in-frame ones, with some missing. The repertoire has 45,000 or so clones, roughly nine tenths of them found once; the top ten carry under 12%. The sequencing here drew on PBMCs, taken before any cancer treatment. These receptor sequences come from a woman between 35 and 70 years old with stage II lung adenocarcinoma.

V is TRBV19 and J is TRBJ2-5; tentatively, D is TRBD2 (5 bases). Germline CDR1 reads LNHDA; CDR2 reads SQIVND (reference sequence). The ends were cut back, 4 bases at V and 4 bases at J, with 10 bases in the middle. The CDR3 is 13 residues long. In DNA, the CDR3 is TGTGCCAGTAGTAGAGGGTCCGGAGAGACCCAGTACTTC. The encoded protein is CASSRGSGETQYF.

The chain links TRBV6-5 to TRBJ1-5, with D perhaps TRBD1 (5 bases). Looked up from germline, CDR1 is MNHEY and CDR2 is SVGAGI. Between the trimmed V and J ends, which lost 8 bases and 4 bases, there was a span of 15 bases. The CDR3 length is 14 residues. In DNA form, the CDR3 reads TGTGCCAGCCGTAACCCAGGGAGGAATCAGCCCCAGCATTTT. Translated, it gives CASRNPGRNQPQHF.

V and J are TRBV6-5 and TRBJ2-7, with a possible D match to TRBD2 (5 bases). The CDR3 is 14 residues long. Trimming pared 3 bases from V and 2 bases from J, leaving 11 bases between. CDR1 and CDR2 from the germline V gene are MNHEY and SVGAGI. CDR3 sequence: CASSYSEVAYEQYF. In DNA, the CDR3 is TGTGCCAGCAGTTATTCGGAGGTGGCCTACGAGCAGTACTTC.

This chain uses TRBV5-1 with TRBJ2-2; TRBD2 aligns across 7 bases. From germline, CDR1 is SGHRS and CDR2 YFSETQ. The CDR3 is 13 amino acids. V dropped 7 bases and J dropped 7; count of bases not matched to a gene: 7. CDR3 sequence: CASLRESGGELFF. In DNA, the CDR3 is TGCGCCAGCTTGCGGGAGTCCGGCGGGGAGCTGTTTTTT.

The V call is TRBV28, the J call TRBJ1-2, with D perhaps matching TRBD1 (6 bases). This CDR3 region has 13 residues. V lost 7 bases to trimming and J lost 6 bases, with 15 bases between them. Looked up from germline, CDR1 is MDHEN and CDR2 is SYDVKM. The CDR3 reads CASTPGHPNGYTF. DNA of the CDR3: TGTGCCAGCACACCGGGACACCCGAATGGCTACACCTTC.

Only one count was recorded for this clone. The CDR3 protein is CASSPPPRGLGTDTQYF. In DNA, the CDR3 is TGTGCCAGCAGCCCCCCACCCCGGGGCCTGGGCACAGATACGCAGTATTTT. The chain is built from TRBV28 and TRBJ2-3; tentatively, D is TRBD1 or TRBD2 (5 bases each). CDR1 and CDR2 (germline): MDHEN, SYDVKM. V gave up 6 bases and J gave up 1 base, with 20 bases separating them. This CDR3 is built from 17 residues.

The rearrangement joins TRBV10-3 to TRBJ2-5; D is uncertain. The V and J ends lost 0 bases and 2 bases respectively, with 7 bases between them. Germline V gives CDR1 ENHRY, CDR2 SYGVKD. CDR3 length equals 14 residues. The CDR3 DNA reads TGTGCCATCAGTGAGTCTTTAGAACAAGAGACCCAGTACTTC. Its protein is CAISESLEQETQYF.

The rearrangement links TRBV2 to TRBJ2-7; D gene uncertain. The V gene's germline CDR1 is SNHLY and CDR2 FYNNEI. Trimming pared 7 bases from V and 2 bases from J, leaving 9 bases between. The CDR3 is made up of 12 amino acids. The CDR3 bases are TGTGCCAGCACGGACGGACCCTACGAGCAGTACTTC. Protein: CASTDGPYEQYF.

This chain uses TRBV27 with TRBJ2-7; D perhaps matches TRBD1 (6 bases). Germline-derived CDR1 and CDR2 are MNHEY and SMNVEV (reference sequence). V was cut by 2 bases and J by 0 bases, with 11 bases left in between. The CDR3 length is 15 residues. The CDR3 region has the DNA TGTGCCAGCAGTTTAAAGGGGGTAAGCTCCTACGAGCAGTACTTC. Protein sequence: CASSLKGVSSYEQYF.

The rearrangement uses TRBV28 and TRBJ1-2; weak D call: TRBD1 (6 bases). Germline lookup yields CDR1 MDHEN and CDR2 SYDVKM. With 5 bases removed from V and 4 bases from J, the gap between germline ends came to 8 bases. The CDR3 length is 12 residues. CDR3 nucleotides: TGTGCCAGCAGTGGACAGCCCTATGGCTACACCTTC. Amino acids: CASSGQPYGYTF.

CDR3 DNA: TGCGCCAGCAGCTCGGGGGACCACTACGAGCAGTACTTC. Translated: CASSSGDHYEQYF. This sequence joins TRBV5-1 and TRBJ2-7; D is possibly TRBD2 (6 bases). Germline-derived CDR1 and CDR2 are SGHRS and YFSETQ. V gave up 3 bases and J gave up 3 bases, with 10 bases separating them. The CDR3 is 13 residues long.

The chain employs TRBV6-1 and TRBJ2-7; 7 bases are a match to TRBD1. V shed 7 bases and J 0 bases; nucleotides not matched to a gene: 9. The CDR3 extends over 15 amino acids. CDR1 and CDR2 from the germline V gene are MNHNS and SASEGT. DNA for the CDR3: TGTGCCAGCATTCCAGAGACAGGGAGCTCCTACGAGCAGTACTTC. The encoded protein is CASIPETGSSYEQYF.

This chain links TRBV28 with TRBJ2-1; 7 positions match TRBD2. Germline CDR1 and CDR2: MDHEN and SYDVKM. The ends lost 6 bases at V and 0 bases at J; junction bases unmatched: 8. This CDR3 is built from 16 residues. As DNA, the CDR3 is TGTGCCAGCAGCCCCAAGGGCGGGAGCTCCTACAATGAGCAGTTCTTC. This gives the protein CASSPKGGSSYNEQFF.

CDR3 loop: CASRGGVYEQYF. The CDR3, as DNA: TGTGCCAGCAGGGGGGGAGTTTACGAGCAGTACTTC. The V gene is TRBV6-1, the J gene TRBJ2-7; D is perhaps TRBD2 (6 bases). The CDR3 runs 12 residues. Trimming pared 6 bases from V and 4 bases from J, leaving 10 bases between. The germline V gene encodes CDR1 MNHNS and CDR2 SASEGT.

The chain links TRBV20-1 to TRBJ1-1; D is unresolved. Germline V gives CDR1 DFQATT, CDR2 SNEGSKA (reference sequence). This CDR3 has 11 residues. V was trimmed by 6 bases and J by 0 bases, leaving 5 bases between them. The CDR3 loop reads CSALVNTEAFF. The CDR3 nucleotides are TGCAGTGCCCTCGTGAACACTGAAGCTTTCTTT.

The chain carries TRBV18 and TRBJ1-1, with no clear D. Trimming took off 0 bases at V and 6 bases at J, with 11 bases between the two ends. CDR3 length: 14 residues. Germline CDR1 is KGHSH and CDR2 is LQKENI. The CDR3 region has the DNA TGTGCCAGCTCACCACCGATTGGGATCTCTGAAGCTTTCTTT. This codes for CASSPPIGISEAFF.

V is TRBV28 and J is TRBJ2-6; tentatively, D is TRBD1 or TRBD2 (6 bases each). The V end lost 2 bases, the J end lost 0 bases, and 11 bases lay between the germline ends. CDR3 length: 17 amino acids. Germline V gives CDR1 MDHEN, CDR2 SYDVKM. The CDR3 reads CASSLRGESSGANVLTF. For the CDR3, the DNA is TGTGCCAGCAGTTTAAGGGGGGAAAGCTCTGGGGCCAACGTCCTGACTTTC.

This clone was recorded once. The chain carries TRBV6-5 and TRBJ1-1; 7 nucleotides match TRBD1. CDR1 is MNHEY and CDR2 is SVGAGI in the germline V gene. The CDR3 covers 15 residues. V lost 0 bases, J lost 4 bases, and 5 bases stayed unmatched. CDR3 nucleotides: TGTGCCAGCAGTTACTCCTACAGGGGTGGCACTGAAGCTTTCTTT. It translates to CASSYSYRGGTEAFF.

CDR3 sequence (DNA): TGTGCCAGCAGCCCTACCTGGAGGGGCTACACCTTC. It yields the protein CASSPTWRGYTF. The rearrangement links TRBV6-1 to TRBJ1-2; no definite D call. Germline lookup yields CDR1 MNHNS and CDR2 SASEGT. V lost 6 bases and J 8 bases, leaving 13 bases between the germline ends. The CDR3 sequence is 12 residues long.

V usage is TRBV5-1 and J usage is TRBJ1-2; 9 bases map to TRBD1. CDR3 length: 13 amino acids. The V and J ends lost 2 bases and 10 bases, in that order; junction bases with no gene match: 6. Germline CDR1 SGHRS, CDR2 YFSETQ. CDR3 bases: TGCGCCAGCAGCTTCATCCGGGACAGGGACTACACCTTC. As protein: CASSFIRDRDYTF. The full variable domain, with the rest looked up from reference TRBV5-1 and TRBJ1-2, is KAGVTQTPRYLIKTRGQQVTLSCSPISGHRSVSWYQQTPGQGLQFLFEYFSETQRNKGNFPGRFSGRQFSNSRSEMNVSTLELGDSALYLCASSFIRDRDYTFGSGTRLTVV.

This clone was found once. The V gene is TRBV5-4, the J gene TRBJ1-6; no clear D. Looked up from germline, CDR1 is SGHNT and CDR2 is YYREEE (reference sequence). The CDR3 covers 14 residues. Trimming left V 2 bases short and J 6 bases short, with 9 bases between. CDR3 coding DNA: TGTGCCAGCAGCTTTGAAGGGTTTAATTCACCCCTCCACTTT. Translated, it gives CASSFEGFNSPLHF.